This T cell receptor (beta chain) was sequenced in a study of siplizumab effects on memory and regulatory T cells. Findings and limits, study-wide: In controls, roughly 27% of mappable alloreactive CD4+ clones were Treg-derived on average, versus about 64% with siplizumab.

Germline CDR1 LNHDA, CDR2 SQIVND (reference sequence). The CDR3 contains 15 residues. The J segment lost 6 bases and the V segment lost 2 bases, leaving 8 bases of the junction unmatched. Assay: immunoSEQ multiplex PCR; the TCRdb copy retains only in-frame clones and omits some. In the table there are 70,000 to 95,000 clones, just under 90% of which are singletons. Worth noting for this clone: Its antigen is unknown.

The sequenced material came from CD4+ T cells sorted from blood. V gene TRBV19 combines with J gene TRBJ2-3, with 7 nucleotides matching TRBD1. This receptor was taken from a human donor in good health. The CDR3: CASSITGVRSDTQYF. CDR3 DNA: TGTGCCAGTAGTATAACAGGGGTGAGATCTGATACGCAGTATTTT. Based on the CDR3 plus reference TRBV19 and TRBJ2-3, the full variable domain is DGGITQSPKYLFRKEGQNVTLSCEQNLNHDAMYWYRQDPGQGLRLIYYSQIVNDFQKGDIAEGYSVSREKKESFPLTVTSAQKNPTAFYLCASSITGVRSDTQYFGPGTRLTVL.